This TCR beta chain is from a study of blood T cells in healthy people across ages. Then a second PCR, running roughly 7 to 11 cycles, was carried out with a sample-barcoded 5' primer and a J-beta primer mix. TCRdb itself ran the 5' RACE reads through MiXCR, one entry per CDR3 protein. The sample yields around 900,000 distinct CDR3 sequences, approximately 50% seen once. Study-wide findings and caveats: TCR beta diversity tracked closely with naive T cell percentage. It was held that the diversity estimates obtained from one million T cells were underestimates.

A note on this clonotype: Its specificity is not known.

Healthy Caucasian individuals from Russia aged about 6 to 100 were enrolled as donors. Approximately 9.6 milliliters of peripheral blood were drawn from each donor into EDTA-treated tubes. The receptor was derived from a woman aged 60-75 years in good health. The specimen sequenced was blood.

CDR3 residues: CASSQEIPSLTVNTEAFF. The DNA for the CDR3 is TGCGCCAGCAGCCAAGAAATTCCCTCCTTGACGGTGAACACTGAAGCTTTCTTT. This chain links TRBV4-1 with TRBJ1-1; no clear D. There are 18 residues in the CDR3. Trimming removed 0 bases from V and 0 bases from J, with 17 bases in between. Germline lookup yields CDR1 MGHRA and CDR2 YSYEKL.